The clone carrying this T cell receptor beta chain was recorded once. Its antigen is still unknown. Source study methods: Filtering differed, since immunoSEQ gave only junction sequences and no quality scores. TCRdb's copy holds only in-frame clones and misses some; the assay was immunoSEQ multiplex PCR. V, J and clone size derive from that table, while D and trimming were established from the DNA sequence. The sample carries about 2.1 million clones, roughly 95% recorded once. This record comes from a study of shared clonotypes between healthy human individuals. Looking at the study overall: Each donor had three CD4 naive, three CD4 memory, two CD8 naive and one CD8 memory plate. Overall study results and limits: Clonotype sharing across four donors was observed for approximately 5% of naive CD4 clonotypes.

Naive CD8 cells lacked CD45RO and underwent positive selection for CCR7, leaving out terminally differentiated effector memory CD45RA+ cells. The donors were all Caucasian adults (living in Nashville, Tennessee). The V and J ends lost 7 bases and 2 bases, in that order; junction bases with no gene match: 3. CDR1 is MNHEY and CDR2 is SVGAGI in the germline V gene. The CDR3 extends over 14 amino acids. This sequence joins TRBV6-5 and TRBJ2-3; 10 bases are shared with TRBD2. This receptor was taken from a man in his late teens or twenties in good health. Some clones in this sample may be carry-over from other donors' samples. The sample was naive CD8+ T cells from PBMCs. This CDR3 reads CASTSGGPTDTQYF. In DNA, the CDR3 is TGTGCCAGCACTAGCGGGGGCCCCACAGATACGCAGTATTTT.